One sample yielded the 28 T cell receptor beta chains listed below, sequenced in a study of blood T cell repertoires in COVID-19. Sequencing was performed with immunoSEQ multiplex PCR; in TCRdb, only in-frame clones are kept and a portion is missing. The sample lists 90,000 to 120,000 clones, 84% seen once, with approximately 4.1% in the top ten. Sequenced material: peripheral blood. The origin of the receptors is a human donor in a cohort sampled during active COVID-19.

V usage is TRBV6-5 and J usage is TRBJ2-3; a possible D gene is TRBD2 (6 bases). Per the germline V gene, CDR1 is MNHEY and CDR2 is SVGAGI. Trimming left V 6 bases short and J 3 bases short, with 7 bases between. The CDR3 has 12 residues. The CDR3 sequence is CASREGTDTQYF. The CDR3 bases are TGTGCCAGCAGGGAGGGAACAGATACGCAGTATTTT.

This clone was recorded once. The V call is TRBV6-1, the J call TRBJ2-1; 12 bases are a match to TRBD1. CDR1 MNHNS and CDR2 SASEGT come from the germline V gene. V shed 4 bases and J 2 bases; nucleotides not matched to a gene: 6. The CDR3 sequence is 17 residues long. The CDR3 loop reads CASSGGQGALPYNEQFF. The CDR3 nucleotides are TGTGCCAGCAGTGGGGGACAGGGGGCCCTTCCCTACAATGAGCAGTTCTTC.

This clone was seen just once. This chain connects TRBV30 to TRBJ2-2, with a tentative D call TRBD2 (5 bases). V lost 0 bases, J lost 4 bases, and 21 bases lay in between. Looked up from germline, CDR1 is GTSNPN and CDR2 is SVGIG (reference sequence). The CDR3 length is 18 residues. CDR3 coding DNA: TGTGCCTGGAGTGTACAAAGATCGGGTCGACTACTCACCGGGGAGCTGTTTTTT. Its translation: CAWSVQRSGRLLTGELFF.

V and J are TRBV19 and TRBJ2-1, with 12 bases matching TRBD2. V lost 2 bases, J lost 8 bases, and 7 bases stayed unmatched. Per the germline V gene, CDR1 is LNHDA and CDR2 is SQIVND (reference sequence). This CDR3 has 16 amino acids. The CDR3 sequence: CASSILTSGRWYEQFF. DNA for the CDR3: TGTGCCAGTAGTATACTGACTAGCGGGAGATGGTATGAGCAGTTCTTC.

V usage is TRBV7-9 and J usage is TRBJ2-1, with D possibly matching TRBD1 (6 bases). Germline V lookup: CDR1 SEHNR, CDR2 FQNEAQ (reference sequence). The V and J ends lost 5 bases and 15 bases respectively, with 17 bases between them. This CDR3 has 12 residues. In DNA form, the CDR3 reads TGTGCCAGCAGCATACCGACCCCAGGGGTGTTCTTC. It codes for CASSIPTPGVFF.

The genes are TRBV18 and TRBJ2-1; maybe TRBD1 (6 bases). Germline V CDR1 and CDR2: KGHSH, LQKENI. This CDR3 has 16 amino acids. Deletions cut 1 base from V and 0 bases from J, with 10 bases between. This CDR3 reads CASSPRTDPSYNEQFF. The CDR3 coding sequence is TGTGCCAGCTCACCACGGACAGACCCCTCCTACAATGAGCAGTTCTTC.

The chain is built from TRBV20-1 and TRBJ2-3; 7 nucleotides agree with TRBD1. This CDR3 is 11 amino acids long. V lost 6 bases and J lost 6; bases outside the gene matches: 3. The germline gives CDR1 DFQATT, CDR2 SNEGSKA (reference sequence). CDR3 sequence (DNA): TGCAGTGCCGACAGGGCTGATACGCAGTATTTT. Translated: CSADRADTQYF.

This chain joins TRBV24-1 and TRBJ2-1; D is uncertain. From germline, CDR1 is KGHDR and CDR2 SFDVKD. The length of the CDR3 is 15 residues. V dropped 4 bases and J dropped 1 base, with 10 bases sitting between them. Here the CDR3 reads CATSEPAGSYNEQFF. In DNA form, the CDR3 reads TGTGCCACCAGTGAGCCAGCCGGGTCCTACAATGAGCAGTTCTTC.

The rearrangement links TRBV19 to TRBJ1-4, with D unclear. Germline CDR1 reads LNHDA; CDR2 reads SQIVND (reference sequence). The CDR3 runs 14 residues. Trimming cost V 4 bases and J 7 bases, with 13 bases left between them. The CDR3 DNA follows: TGTGCCAGTAGTACCCCGGAGACGTCTGAAAAACTGTTTTTT. Its protein is CASSTPETSEKLFF.

The chain uses TRBV28 and TRBJ2-5, with a tentative D call TRBD2 (5 bases). Germline V gene lookup returns CDR1 MDHEN and CDR2 SYDVKM. This CDR3 region has 14 residues. The germline V and J ends were trimmed by 6 bases and 0 bases, with 11 bases remaining between them. The CDR3 is CASSPTDYQETQYF. CDR3 DNA sequence: TGTGCCAGCAGCCCCACGGACTACCAAGAGACCCAGTACTTC.

This chain links TRBV15 with TRBJ2-5; D ambiguous. The CDR3 covers 14 residues. Germline values: CDR1 LNHNV, CDR2 YYDKDF (reference sequence). V lost 0 bases and J lost 1, with 6 bases in between. In DNA, the CDR3 is TGTGCCACCAGCAGAGATCAAGCCCAAGAGACCCAGTACTTC. Encoded protein: CATSRDQAQETQYF.

This clone was seen once. The chain is built from TRBV5-6 and TRBJ2-2; 12 bases align to TRBD2. The J segment lost 3 bases and the V segment lost 2 bases, leaving 2 bases of the junction unmatched. Germline loops: CDR1 SGHDT, CDR2 YYEEEE. CDR3 length: 16 amino acids. This chain's CDR3 is CASSFGLAGYTGELFF. DNA for the CDR3: TGTGCCAGCAGCTTCGGACTAGCGGGGTACACCGGGGAGCTGTTTTTT.

The chain employs TRBV12-3 or TRBV12-4 and TRBJ1-5; D remains ambiguous. The CDR3 is made up of 13 amino acids. V lost 6 bases to trimming and J lost 4 bases, with 10 bases between them. CDR3 bases: TGTGCCAGCAGCTCGAGGGCTAATCAGCCCCAGCATTTT. This sequence encodes CASSSRANQPQHF.

By share of the sample, this clone is medium-sized. The rearrangement joins TRBV4-3 to TRBJ2-1; the D is unclear. V shed 0 bases and J shed 0 bases, with 6 bases lying between them. From germline, CDR1 is LGHNA and CDR2 YSLEER. This CDR3 is 15 amino acids long. Written as DNA, the CDR3 is TGCGCCAGCAGCCAAGAGGCCAGCTCCTACAATGAGCAGTTCTTC. The encoded protein is CASSQEASSYNEQFF.

This clone was counted a few times. Here the CDR3 DNA reads TGTGCCAGCAGGGCGACTAGCGGGAGTCCTTGGGGCACAGATACGCAGTATTTT. It encodes CASRATSGSPWGTDTQYF. The rearrangement links TRBV2 to TRBJ2-3, with 12 nucleotides matching TRBD2. The CDR3 loop spans 18 amino acids. Germline lookup yields CDR1 SNHLY and CDR2 FYNNEI. V gave up 6 bases and J gave up 1 base; unmatched junction bases: 11.

The chain combines TRBV7-2 with TRBJ2-1; TRBD1 might be the D (8 bases). Trimming removed 3 bases at V and 9 bases at J, with 15 bases between. Looked up from germline, CDR1 is SGHTA and CDR2 is FQGNSA. The CDR3 is made up of 14 amino acids. The CDR3 is CASSFAGGGSEQFF. The CDR3 coding sequence is TGTGCCAGCAGCTTTGCAGGGGGCGGGAGTGAGCAGTTCTTC. Complete variable domain (other parts from reference TRBV7-2 and TRBJ2-1): GAGVSQSPSNKVTEKGKDVELRCDPISGHTALYWYRQSLGQGLEFLIYFQGNSAPDKSGLPSDRFSAERTGGSVSTLTIQRTQQEDSAVYLCASSFAGGGSEQFFGPGTRLTVL.

The V gene is TRBV2, the J gene TRBJ2-7, with 10 bases that match TRBD1. V trimming: 4 bases; J trimming: 4 bases; junction bases outside the gene matches: 1. Germline V lookup: CDR1 SNHLY, CDR2 FYNNEI. The CDR3 contains 13 residues. The CDR3 here is CASSGTGGYEQYV. In nucleotides, the CDR3 is TGTGCCAGCAGTGGGACAGGGGGGTACGAGCAGTACGTC.

The chain links TRBV29-1 to TRBJ1-2, with a weak D call TRBD1 (6 bases). V gave up 2 bases and J gave up 7 bases, with 17 bases separating them. The CDR3 spans 14 residues. Germline V lookup: CDR1 SQVTM, CDR2 ANQGSEA. The CDR3 loop is CSVEKHRDLGGYTF. The CDR3 DNA sequence: TGCAGCGTTGAAAAGCACAGGGATTTGGGTGGCTACACCTTC.

CDR3 sequence reads: CASSQQYANTGELFF. The CDR3, as DNA: TGTGCCAGCAGCCAACAGTACGCGAACACCGGGGAGCTGTTTTTT. This chain links TRBV3-1 (or the pseudogene TRBV3-2) with TRBJ2-2; D gene unclear. Trimming pared 2 bases from V and 0 bases from J, leaving 7 bases between. The CDR3 runs to 15 residues. Looked up from germline, CDR1 is LGHDT and CDR2 is YNNKEL (reference sequence).

V usage is TRBV19 and J usage is TRBJ2-5; D is possibly TRBD1 (6 bases). Germline CDR1 and CDR2: LNHDA and SQIVND (reference sequence). V lost 6 bases to trimming and J lost 7 bases, with 12 bases between them. CDR3 length equals 12 residues. The CDR3 DNA follows: TGTGCCAGTAGCGAATCCAGGGGGACCCAGTACTTC. It translates to CASSESRGTQYF.

This chain links TRBV7-2 with TRBJ2-2; D perhaps matches TRBD1 (6 bases). This CDR3 comprises 16 residues. From germline, CDR1 is SGHTA and CDR2 FQGNSA. The V and J ends lost 5 bases and 3 bases respectively, with 16 bases between them. CDR3 protein: CASSRVGGADTGELFF. For the CDR3, the DNA is TGTGCCAGCAGCCGTGTTGGGGGCGCCGACACCGGGGAGCTGTTTTTT.

The genes are TRBV6-5 and TRBJ2-1, with 11 bases fitting TRBD2. CDR3 size: 15 residues. V was clipped by 8 bases and J by 9 bases; unmatched bases: 12. Germline lookup yields CDR1 MNHEY and CDR2 SVGAGI. The CDR3 region is CASSTSGTASGEQFF. As DNA, the CDR3 is TGTGCCAGCTCGACTAGCGGGACAGCATCGGGTGAGCAGTTCTTC.

This clone was detected only once. The chain employs TRBV9 and TRBJ1-5, with 7 bases that match TRBD1. Germline CDR1 and CDR2: SGDLS and YYNGEE. Germline trimming cut 5 bases from V and 3 bases from J; bases unmatched to any gene: 5. CDR3 length: 14 amino acids. For the CDR3, the DNA is TGTGCCAGCAGGGGGGACAGCCACAATCAGCCCCAGCATTTT. It codes for CASRGDSHNQPQHF.

The genes are TRBV4-1 and TRBJ1-2; D unclear. V was pared by 0 bases and J by 6 bases, with 8 bases between. The germline CDR1 and CDR2 sequences are MGHRA and YSYEKL. The length of the CDR3 is 13 residues. The CDR3 reads CASSQDFQDGYTF. The CDR3 nucleotides are TGCGCCAGCAGCCAAGATTTCCAGGATGGCTACACCTTC.

The chain uses TRBV7-2 and TRBJ2-5, with TRBD2 as a possible D gene (5 bases). This CDR3 is 14 amino acids long. Germline values: CDR1 SGHTA, CDR2 FQGNSA. V gave up 4 bases and J gave up 2 bases, with 11 bases separating them. The CDR3: CASSSGGIQETQYF. Here the CDR3 DNA reads TGTGCCAGCAGCTCCGGAGGAATTCAAGAGACCCAGTACTTC.

This clone has a handful of counts. This chain connects TRBV27 to TRBJ2-7, with 8 bases identical to TRBD1. The J segment lost 5 bases and the V segment lost 2 bases, leaving 5 bases of the junction unmatched. Looked up from germline, CDR1 is MNHEY and CDR2 is SMNVEV (reference sequence). This CDR3 has 14 residues. CDR3 sequence reads: CASSLPGGRHEQYF. Written as DNA, the CDR3 is TGTGCCAGCAGTTTACCAGGGGGCCGCCACGAGCAGTACTTC.

V and J are TRBV11-2 and TRBJ2-7, with TRBD1 as a possible D gene (6 bases). The germline V gene has CDR1 SGHAT and CDR2 FQNNGV. Trimming took 5 bases from V and 0 from J, leaving 14 bases between them. The length of the CDR3 is 15 residues. The CDR3 region has the DNA TGTGCCAGCAGCAAGCAAACAGGGTTCTCCTACGAGCAGTACTTC. Encoded protein: CASSKQTGFSYEQYF.

This clone was observed a single time. V is TRBV19 and J is TRBJ1-2; 7 bases line up with TRBD1. V was pared by 6 bases and J by 6 bases, with 4 bases of the junction left unmatched. The CDR3 runs to 12 residues. Germline CDR1 and CDR2: LNHDA and SQIVND (reference sequence). The CDR3: CASRLTGDGYTF. The DNA for the CDR3 is TGTGCCAGTAGACTTACAGGGGATGGCTACACCTTC.